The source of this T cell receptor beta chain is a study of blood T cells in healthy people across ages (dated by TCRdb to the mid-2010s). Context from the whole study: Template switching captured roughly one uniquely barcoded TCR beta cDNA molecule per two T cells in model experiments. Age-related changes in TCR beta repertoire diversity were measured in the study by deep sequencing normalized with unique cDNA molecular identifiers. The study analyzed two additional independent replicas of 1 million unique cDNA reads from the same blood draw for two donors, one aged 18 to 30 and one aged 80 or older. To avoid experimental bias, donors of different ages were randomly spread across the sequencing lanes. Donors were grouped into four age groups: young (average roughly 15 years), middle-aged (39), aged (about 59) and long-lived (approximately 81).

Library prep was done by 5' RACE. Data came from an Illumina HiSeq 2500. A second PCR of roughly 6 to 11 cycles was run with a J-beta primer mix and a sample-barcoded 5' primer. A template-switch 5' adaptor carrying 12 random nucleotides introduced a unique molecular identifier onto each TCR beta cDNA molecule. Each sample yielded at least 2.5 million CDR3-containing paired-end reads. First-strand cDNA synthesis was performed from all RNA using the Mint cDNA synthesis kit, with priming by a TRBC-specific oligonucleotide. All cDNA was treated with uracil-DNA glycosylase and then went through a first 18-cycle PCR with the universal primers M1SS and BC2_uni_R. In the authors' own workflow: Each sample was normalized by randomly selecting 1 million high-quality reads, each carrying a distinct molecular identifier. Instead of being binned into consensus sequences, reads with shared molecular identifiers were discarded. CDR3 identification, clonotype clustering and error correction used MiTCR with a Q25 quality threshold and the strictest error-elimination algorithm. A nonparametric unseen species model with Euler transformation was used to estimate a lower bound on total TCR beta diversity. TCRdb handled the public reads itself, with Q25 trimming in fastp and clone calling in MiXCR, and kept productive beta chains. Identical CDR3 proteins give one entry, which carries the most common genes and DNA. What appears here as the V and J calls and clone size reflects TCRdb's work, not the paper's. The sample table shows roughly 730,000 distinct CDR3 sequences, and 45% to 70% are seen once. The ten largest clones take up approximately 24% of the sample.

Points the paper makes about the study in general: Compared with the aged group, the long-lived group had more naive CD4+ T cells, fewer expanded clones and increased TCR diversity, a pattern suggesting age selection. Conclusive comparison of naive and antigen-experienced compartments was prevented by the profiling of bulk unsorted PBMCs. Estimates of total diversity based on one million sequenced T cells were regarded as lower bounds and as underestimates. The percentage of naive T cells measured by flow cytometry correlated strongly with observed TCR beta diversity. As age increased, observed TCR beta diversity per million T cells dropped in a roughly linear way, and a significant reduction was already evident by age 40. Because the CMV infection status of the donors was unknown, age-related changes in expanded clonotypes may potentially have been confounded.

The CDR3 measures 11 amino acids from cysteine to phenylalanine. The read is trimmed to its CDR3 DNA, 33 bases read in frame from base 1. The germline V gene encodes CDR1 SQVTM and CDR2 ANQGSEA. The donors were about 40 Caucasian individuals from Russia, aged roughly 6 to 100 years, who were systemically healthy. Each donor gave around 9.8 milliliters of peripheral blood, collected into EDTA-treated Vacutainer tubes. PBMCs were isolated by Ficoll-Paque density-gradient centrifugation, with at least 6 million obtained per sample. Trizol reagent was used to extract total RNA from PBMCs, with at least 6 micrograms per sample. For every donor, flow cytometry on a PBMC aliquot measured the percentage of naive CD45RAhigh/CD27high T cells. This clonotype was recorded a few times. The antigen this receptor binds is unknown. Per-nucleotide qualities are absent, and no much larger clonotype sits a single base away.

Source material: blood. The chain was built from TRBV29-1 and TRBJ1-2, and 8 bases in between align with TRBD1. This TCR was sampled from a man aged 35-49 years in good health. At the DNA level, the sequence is TGCACCGGACAGGGTGCCTATGGCTACACCTTC. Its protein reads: CTGQGAYGYTF. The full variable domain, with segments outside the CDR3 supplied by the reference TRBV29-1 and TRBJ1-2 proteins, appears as SAVISQKPSRDICQRGTSLTIQCQVDSQVTMMFWYRQQPGQSLTLIATANQGSEATYESGFVIDKFPISRPNLTFSTLTVSNMSPEDSSIYLCTGQGAYGYTFGSGTRLTVV.